This entry lists 25 T cell receptor beta chains sequenced from one sample in a study of cytomegalovirus exposure and HLA in healthy donors. A multiplex PCR was run with 60 Vbeta primers and 13 Jbeta primers. Repertoires were generated with immunoSEQ multiplex PCR, while TCRdb's copy carries only in-frame clones and drops some. The sample carries about 200,000 clones, approximately 80% recorded once. Sequencing was performed on PBMCs. The receptors come from a man younger than 45 in good health and CMV-seronegative.

This clone was picked up a small number of times. The V gene is TRBV2, the J gene TRBJ2-1; TRBD1 aligns across 8 bases. V was pared by 4 bases and J by 7 bases, with 9 bases of the junction left unmatched. The CDR3 contains 15 residues. Germline CDR1 and CDR2: SNHLY and FYNNEI. The CDR3 bases are TGTGCCAGCAGTGGGCCCACCTGGACAGGGAATGAGCAGTTCTTC. Translated: CASSGPTWTGNEQFF.

The V gene is TRBV6-5, the J gene TRBJ2-1; 9 bases map to TRBD1. CDR3 length equals 15 residues. Trimming removed 6 bases from V and 3 bases from J; junction bases left unmatched: 6. CDR1 is MNHEY, CDR2 SVGAGI, per germline. CDR3 in DNA: TGTGCCAGCAGACCACAGGGGGCTATCTACAATGAGCAGTTCTTC. Translation gives CASRPQGAIYNEQFF.

V usage is TRBV9 and J usage is TRBJ2-1; 9 bases fit TRBD2. Trimming took 1 base from V and 8 from J; bases not matched to a gene: 7. This CDR3 has 15 residues. Germline V gene lookup returns CDR1 SGDLS and CDR2 YYNGEE. The CDR3 region is CASSVWAGGLHEQFF. The CDR3 nucleotides read TGTGCCAGCAGCGTATGGGCGGGGGGGCTCCATGAGCAGTTCTTC.

The chain employs TRBV7-9 and TRBJ1-6; no reliable D call. The CDR3 length is 12 residues. V was pared by 6 bases and J by 9 bases, with 9 bases between. CDR1 and CDR2 (germline): SEHNR, FQNEAQ (reference sequence). CDR3 bases: TGTGCCAGCAGACTTACTTCTTCACCCCTCCACTTT. Protein sequence: CASRLTSSPLHF.

The V gene is TRBV29-1, the J gene TRBJ2-7; D unresolved. The CDR3 covers 13 residues. Trimming cost V 2 bases and J 2 bases, with 10 bases left between them. CDR1 and CDR2 from the germline V gene are SQVTM and ANQGSEA. CDR3 DNA sequence: TGCAGCGTTGAAAGCGAGAGTCCCTACGAGCAGTACTTC. This sequence encodes CSVESESPYEQYF.

A remark on this clone: A read error may account for a junction end that differs from germline. Other DNA sequences within the sample encode an identical CDR3. The rearrangement joins TRBV7-9 to TRBJ2-1, with 9 bases matching TRBD2. This CDR3 has 15 amino acids. CDR1 SEHNR and CDR2 FQNEAQ come from the germline V gene (reference sequence). The CDR3 loop reads CASSVSGSSYNEQFF. DNA for the CDR3: TGTGCTAGCAGCGTTAGCGGGAGCTCCTACAATGAGCAGTTCTTC.

J is TRBJ2-7 and V is TRBV6-1; D may be TRBD2 (6 bases). Germline CDR1 is MNHNS and CDR2 is SASEGT. Trimming left V 6 bases short and J 3 bases short, with 12 bases between. The CDR3 runs to 13 residues. CDR3 nucleotides: TGTGCCAGCAGGGCTGTGGGAGGCTACGAGCAGTACTTC. It yields the protein CASRAVGGYEQYF.

V is TRBV2 and J is TRBJ1-5, with 8 bases lining up with TRBD1. The germline V gene has CDR1 SNHLY and CDR2 FYNNEI. The V gene end was trimmed by 6 bases and the J gene end by 0 bases; junction bases not matched to a gene: 13. The CDR3 runs 18 residues. CDR3 coding DNA: TGTGCCAGCAGGGGGGGATCAGGGGGCTCTTATAGCAATCAGCCCCAGCATTTT. Residues: CASRGGSGGSYSNQPQHF. The variable domain in full, completed from reference TRBV2 and TRBJ1-5, reads EPEVTQTPSHQVTQMGQEVILRCVPISNHLYFYWYRQILGQKVEFLVSFYNNEISEKSEIFDDQFSVERPDGSNFTLKIRSTKLEDSAMYFCASRGGSGGSYSNQPQHFGDGTRLSIL.

The gene calls are TRBV5-6 and TRBJ2-3; D is uncertain. The V and J ends lost 0 bases and 6 bases respectively, with 11 bases between them. Germline CDR1 is SGHDT and CDR2 is YYEEEE. The CDR3 extends over 14 amino acids. Here the CDR3 DNA reads TGTGCCAGCAGCTTGGGTTTTGATGAGGATACGCAGTATTTT. This translates into CASSLGFDEDTQYF.

This clone was detected only a few times. CDR3 sequence: CASSPDRAYNSPLHF. The CDR3 DNA is TGTGCCAGCAGCCCCGACAGGGCATATAATTCACCCCTCCACTTT. The rearrangement joins TRBV27 to TRBJ1-6; the match to TRBD1 covers 7 bases. Germline V gene data show CDR1 as MNHEY and CDR2 as SMNVEV (reference sequence). This CDR3 spans 15 amino acids. The V gene end was trimmed by 6 bases and the J gene end by 4 bases; junction bases not matched to a gene: 6.

The gene calls are TRBV6-5 and TRBJ1-1; TRBD1 agrees at 11 bases. V lost 6 bases, J lost 7 bases, and 7 bases stayed unmatched. CDR1 and CDR2 (germline): MNHEY, SVGAGI. The CDR3 is 14 residues long. The DNA for the CDR3 is TGTGCCAGCAGCGGGACAGGGGGAAGCGGTGAAGCTTTCTTT. Its translation is CASSGTGGSGEAFF.

The chain has TRBV19 and TRBJ1-2; TRBD1 aligns across 7 bases. There are 14 residues in the CDR3. CDR1 is LNHDA, CDR2 SQIVND, per germline (reference sequence). Trimming took 7 bases from V and 7 from J; bases not matched to a gene: 12. CDR3 in amino acids: CASTATGTYGGYTF. The CDR3 DNA reads as TGTGCCAGTACCGCGACAGGGACGTACGGTGGCTACACCTTC. The variable domain in full, completed from reference TRBV19 and TRBJ1-2, reads DGGITQSPKYLFRKEGQNVTLSCEQNLNHDAMYWYRQDPGQGLRLIYYSQIVNDFQKGDIAEGYSVSREKKESFPLTVTSAQKNPTAFYLCASTATGTYGGYTFGSGTRLTVV.

This chain links TRBV27 with TRBJ2-1, with 13 positions matching TRBD2. There are 15 residues in the CDR3. Germline CDR1 reads MNHEY; CDR2 reads SMNVEV (reference sequence). V trimming: 5 bases; J trimming: 9 bases; junction bases outside the gene matches: 7. DNA of the CDR3: TGTGCCAGCAGTGCCGGGACTAGCGGGGTCGGTGAGCAGTTCTTC. It encodes CASSAGTSGVGEQFF.

V usage is TRBV2 and J usage is TRBJ2-7; 9 bases align to TRBD1. The trim removed 6 bases at V and 3 bases at J, leaving 6 bases unmatched. The CDR3 totals 14 residues. Germline V lookup: CDR1 SNHLY, CDR2 FYNNEI. The CDR3 nucleotides read TGTGCCAGCAGCTTACAGGGGGCAAGCTACGAGCAGTACTTC. It translates to CASSLQGASYEQYF.

The CDR3 DNA follows: TGTGCCAGCAGCGTAGGTGTTTTTGACATGAACACTGAAGCTTTCTTT. Residues: CASSVGVFDMNTEAFF. This rearrangement joins TRBV9 to TRBJ1-1; D remains unclear. In germline, CDR1 is SGDLS, CDR2 YYNGEE. With 0 bases removed from V and 0 bases from J, the gap between germline ends came to 12 bases. This CDR3 contains 16 residues.

This rearrangement joins TRBV10-3 to TRBJ1-6; no clear D gene. Germline assignment: CDR1 ENHRY and CDR2 SYGVKD. V dropped 4 bases and J dropped 6 bases, with 13 bases sitting between them. The CDR3 has 15 amino acids. CDR3 nucleotides: TGTGCCATCAGTGTCACAGATTCAACTAATTCACCCCTCCACTTT. It specifies CAISVTDSTNSPLHF.

The chain has TRBV13 and TRBJ2-7; weak D call: TRBD2 (5 bases). The CDR3 runs to 14 residues. V lost 4 bases and J lost 0, with 10 bases in between. Germline V gives CDR1 PRHDT, CDR2 FYEKMQ (reference sequence). CDR3 amino acids: CASSSGLPSYEQYF. The CDR3 region has the DNA TGTGCCAGCAGCTCAGGACTGCCCTCCTACGAGCAGTACTTC.

This clone showed up just once. The chain links TRBV9 to TRBJ2-1; a weak D match, TRBD2 (5 bases). Trimming left V 0 bases short and J 4 bases short, with 8 bases between. Germline values: CDR1 SGDLS, CDR2 YYNGEE. This CDR3 contains 14 residues. The CDR3 region is CASSVAGTYNEQFF. Here the CDR3 DNA reads TGTGCCAGCAGCGTAGCGGGAACTTACAATGAGCAGTTCTTC.

This chain connects TRBV4-2 to TRBJ2-1; 12 bases align to TRBD2. The CDR3 spans 15 residues. V trimming: 1 base; J trimming: 6 bases; junction bases outside the gene matches: 1. Germline V gives CDR1 LGHNA, CDR2 YNFKEQ. The CDR3 loop reads CASSQGTSGVNEQFF. DNA of the CDR3: TGTGCCAGCAGCCAAGGGACTAGCGGGGTCAATGAGCAGTTCTTC.

There are a few counts of this clone. The chain combines TRBV6-5 with TRBJ1-2; 8 bases fit TRBD1. The CDR3 is 13 amino acids. The V and J ends lost 5 bases and 6 bases, in that order; junction bases with no gene match: 5. The germline V gene has CDR1 MNHEY and CDR2 SVGAGI. CDR3 nucleotide sequence: TGTGCCAGCAGTCGACAGGGGATCGATGGCTACACCTTC. Its translation: CASSRQGIDGYTF.

This chain connects TRBV7-8 to TRBJ2-7; maybe TRBD2 (6 bases). CDR3 length equals 13 residues. Trimming took 1 base from V and 6 from J, leaving 10 bases between them. CDR1 is SGHVS, CDR2 FQNEAQ, per germline. The chain's CDR3 is CASSLVGGGEQYF. CDR3 nucleotides: TGTGCCAGCAGCTTAGTGGGGGGTGGCGAGCAGTACTTC. The whole variable domain, filled in from reference TRBV7-8 and TRBJ2-7, reads GAGVSQSPRYKVAKRGQDVALRCDPISGHVSLFWYQQALGQGPEFLTYFQNEAQLDKSGLPSDRFFAERPEGSVSTLKIQRTQQEDSAVYLCASSLVGGGEQYFGPGTRLTVT.

Notes on this clone: Other DNA sequences within the sample encode an identical CDR3. The chain uses TRBV9 and TRBJ2-2; D gene unclear. The CDR3 contains 14 residues. Germline CDR1 and CDR2: SGDLS and YYNGEE. Trimming took 0 bases from V and 1 from J, leaving 4 bases between them. In DNA form, the CDR3 reads TGTGCCAGCAGCGTAGGTCAGAACACCGGGGAGCTGTTTTTT. This codes for CASSVGQNTGELFF.

The V and J genes are TRBV6-6 and TRBJ2-2, with D perhaps TRBD2 (6 bases). Between the trimmed V and J ends, which lost 7 bases and 4 bases, there was a span of 13 bases. In germline, CDR1 is MNHNY, CDR2 SVGAGI (reference sequence). The CDR3 spans 14 residues. The CDR3 DNA follows: TGTGCCAGCATAAAGCGGGCGGGCACCGGGGAGCTGTTTTTT. It codes for CASIKRAGTGELFF.

V gene TRBV28 combines with J gene TRBJ2-7, with 8 nucleotides matching TRBD1. The trim removed 4 bases at V and 0 bases at J, leaving 5 bases unmatched. The CDR3 runs to 15 residues. Germline values: CDR1 MDHEN, CDR2 SYDVKM. CDR3 amino acids: CASSSTGTGSYEQYF. CDR3 DNA sequence: TGTGCCAGCAGTTCAACCGGGACAGGCTCCTACGAGCAGTACTTC.

With respect to this clone: One junction end disagrees with the germline gene, perhaps due to a read error. The V and J genes are TRBV7-2 and TRBJ1-2; D is possibly TRBD1 (5 bases). Germline V lookup: CDR1 SGHTA, CDR2 FQGNSA. The CDR3 loop spans 14 amino acids. This CDR3 is CAGSSTFGAYGYTF. The CDR3 bases are TGTGCCGGCAGCTCCACCTTTGGGGCCTATGGCTACACCTTC.